This TCR beta chain was captured in a study of T cell responses to AZD1222 COVID-19 vaccine. Study results and caveats: Regions 160-218 and 743-854 dominated among vaccine-associated CD4 TCRs spanning spike. None of the repertoires were sampled until the peak T cell response had passed. Seropositive status at baseline applied to only 6 or 7 AZD1222 recipients.

Measured with immunoSEQ multiplex PCR; TCRdb has only the in-frame clones, and not every one. The table lists roughly 200,000 clones, roughly 92% of them singletons, with 1.5% to 2% in the top ten. Only a few counts were recorded for this clone. What it binds is not known. Material: peripheral blood, obtained 28 days after the second AZD1222 dose. The TCR originated in an adult who received the AZD1222 COVID-19 vaccine.

The CDR3 nucleotides read TGTGCCAGCAGGTCTAGACAGGGGAACACTGAAGCTTTCTTT. Protein sequence: CASRSRQGNTEAFF. This chain uses TRBV5-6 with TRBJ1-1, with 7 bases aligning to TRBD1. The CDR3 contains 14 residues. Germline V gene data show CDR1 as SGHDT and CDR2 as YYEEEE. V gave up 5 bases and J gave up 1 base; unmatched junction bases: 5.